The entry that follows covers one TCR beta chain sequence. Its antigen is still unknown. The germline gene is not matched at one end of the junction; a read error may be the cause. Primers: 60 Vbeta forward and 13 Jbeta reverse. Using immunoSEQ multiplex PCR, the repertoire was profiled, and TCRdb retains in-frame clones only, with some absent. The sample contains about 130,000 clones, approximately 61% of which appear only once. This sample was included in a study of cytomegalovirus exposure and HLA in healthy donors. Findings of the study overall: Confirmation in vitro established that three CMV-associated chains were specific for CMV antigens. Most TCR sequences were seen very rarely across donors, but some public TCRs occurred in many.

The sequence came from a human donor in good health. The sample was PBMCs.

CDR3 bases: TGCGCCAGCAGCCGTATACTAGACTCTCAATACCAGGAGACCCAGTACTTC. Translation: CASSRILDSQYQETQYF. The chain links TRBV4-1 to TRBJ2-5; D may be TRBD2 (5 bases). The length of the CDR3 is 17 residues. Germline assignment: CDR1 MGHRA and CDR2 YSYEKL.